Each of the 12 T cell receptor beta chains below was sequenced from the same sample in a study of blood T cell repertoires in COVID-19. Assay: immunoSEQ multiplex PCR; the TCRdb copy retains only in-frame clones and omits some. The sample lists under 100,000 clones; approximately 80% were seen once. The sample comprised peripheral blood. The receptors were gathered from a man between 50 and 59 years old with acute or convalescent COVID-19.

The chain combines TRBV30 with TRBJ1-1, with 7 bases that match TRBD1. Losses at the gene ends were 3 bases for V and 6 bases for J; bases not matched to a gene: 1. This CDR3 comprises 11 residues. CDR1 GTSNPN and CDR2 SVGIG come from the germline V gene (reference sequence). In nucleotides, the CDR3 is TGTGCCTGGAGACAGGGGTCTGAAGCTTTCTTT. Translation: CAWRQGSEAFF.

The chain is built from TRBV18 and TRBJ2-5; no clear D gene. The CDR3 consists of 12 residues. CDR1 is KGHSH and CDR2 is LQKENI in the germline V gene. V was shortened by 3 bases and J by 2 bases, with 4 bases between the two germline ends. Here the CDR3 reads CASSPSQETQYF. The CDR3 bases are TGTGCCAGCTCACCGAGTCAAGAGACCCAGTACTTC.

The chain recombines TRBV12-5 with TRBJ1-5, with D maybe TRBD1 (6 bases). The CDR3 totals 13 residues. In germline, CDR1 is LGHNT, CDR2 FRNRAP. The ends were cut back, 6 bases at V and 5 bases at J, with 11 bases in the middle. In DNA, the CDR3 is TGTGCTAGTGGACCGAACAGGGATCAGCCCCAGCATTTT. Translation: CASGPNRDQPQHF.

The V and J genes are TRBV11-2 and TRBJ2-3; D ambiguous. The CDR3 is 12 amino acids. Germline CDR1 SGHAT, CDR2 FQNNGV. V lost 2 bases to trimming and J lost 7 bases, with 7 bases between them. CDR3 protein: CASSLPLHTQYF. The CDR3 coding sequence is TGTGCCAGCAGCTTACCCCTCCATACGCAGTATTTT.

The chain links TRBV2 to TRBJ2-6, with D possibly TRBD2 on 5 matching bases. The CDR3 spans 15 residues. Between the trimmed V and J ends, which lost 7 bases and 0 bases, there was a span of 10 bases. The germline gives CDR1 SNHLY, CDR2 FYNNEI. The CDR3 sequence is CASMRASSGANVLTF. In nucleotides, the CDR3 is TGTGCCAGCATGAGGGCCAGCTCTGGGGCCAACGTCCTGACTTTC.

The CDR3, as DNA: TGTGCCAGCAGTTTACTCCCCTGGGGCGGCTACACCTTC. Translation: CASSLLPWGGYTF. The V call is TRBV27, the J call TRBJ1-2; perhaps TRBD1 as D (5 bases). V lost 2 bases, J lost 8 bases, and 12 bases lay in between. Germline loops: CDR1 MNHEY, CDR2 SMNVEV (reference sequence). The CDR3 loop spans 13 amino acids.

V usage is TRBV25-1 and J usage is TRBJ2-7; D possibly corresponds to TRBD1 (6 bases). Germline V lookup: CDR1 MGHDK, CDR2 SYGVNS. CDR3 length: 15 amino acids. Trimming shortened V by 5 bases and J by 0 bases, and 14 bases separated the two germline ends. The CDR3 reads CASSPLGQSSYEQYF. CDR3 bases: TGTGCCAGCAGTCCTCTCGGACAGAGCTCCTACGAGCAGTACTTC.

As DNA, the CDR3 is TGTGCCAGCAGTGAATTTGGGACAGGGTCCAATCAGCCCCAGCATTTT. Translating it yields CASSEFGTGSNQPQHF. The J gene is TRBJ1-5, the V gene TRBV2, with 9 nucleotides matching TRBD1. Per the germline V gene, CDR1 is SNHLY and CDR2 is FYNNEI. The CDR3 contains 16 residues. V dropped 2 bases and J dropped 3; count of bases not matched to a gene: 5.

The chain links TRBV9 to TRBJ1-6; D remains unclear. This CDR3 is 15 amino acids long. CDR1 SGDLS and CDR2 YYNGEE come from the germline V gene. The V and J ends lost 3 bases and 3 bases respectively, with 10 bases between them. In nucleotides, the CDR3 is TGTGCCAGCAGCGGCGAACCGGGCTATAATTCACCCCTCCACTTT. It is translated as CASSGEPGYNSPLHF.

This chain connects TRBV18 to TRBJ1-1, with TRBD1 identical over 7 bases. Trimming removed 7 bases from V and 5 bases from J; junction bases left unmatched: 13. This CDR3 has 15 residues. Germline assignment: CDR1 KGHSH and CDR2 LQKENI. CDR3 DNA: TGTGCCAGCTTAACTGACCGAGACAGGGTTACTGAAGCTTTCTTT. This encodes CASLTDRDRVTEAFF.

V usage is TRBV28 and J usage is TRBJ2-7; 7 nucleotides line up with TRBD2. V was clipped by 4 bases and J by 5 bases; unmatched bases: 14. Germline CDR1 reads MDHEN; CDR2 reads SYDVKM. This CDR3 contains 16 residues. CDR3 bases: TGTGCCAGCAGTTCCGATGTCGAATGGCGGGAGAACGAGCAGTACTTC. Translated, it gives CASSSDVEWRENEQYF.

This clone is deemed medium-sized. V and J are TRBV7-9 and TRBJ1-1; a weak D match, TRBD1 (6 bases). Trimming removed 5 bases from V and 4 bases from J, with 14 bases in between. The germline CDR1 and CDR2 sequences are SEHNR and FQNEAQ (reference sequence). The CDR3 contains 14 residues. The CDR3 spells CASSRVGARTEAFF. CDR3 nucleotide sequence: TGTGCCAGCAGCCGCGTGGGGGCGCGCACTGAAGCTTTCTTT.